This TCR beta chain was recorded in a study of T cells after yellow fever vaccination. Study at large: The authors prepared low-cell-number fractions using SMART-Seq v4 Ultra Low Input.

Study-wide points: Though weaker, the secondary response peaked faster, on day 5 versus 15. Most primary-vaccination clones recurred post-booster (around 95% CD4, 88% CD8).

This clonotype was observed a few times. Its specificity is not known. TCRdb used MiXCR to reprocess the 5' RACE reads, holding one entry per CDR3 protein. The table shows tens of thousands of distinct CDR3 sequences, with approximately 7% occurring only once. This CDR3 contains 13 residues. The germline V and J ends were trimmed by 4 bases and 4 bases, with 9 bases remaining between them. Germline CDR1 reads SGDLS; CDR2 reads YYNGEE. The rearrangement joins TRBV9 to TRBJ1-5; D gene uncertain. The clonotype originates from a man younger than 30 who received the YFV17D yellow fever vaccine. The material sequenced was CD8+ T cells sorted from PBMCs, taken roughly 14 days after the first yellow fever vaccination. This CDR3 reads CASSPTGNQPQHF. The CDR3 bases are TGTGCCAGCAGCCCGACGGGGAATCAGCCCCAGCATTTT. Full variable domain (missing parts from reference TRBV9 and TRBJ1-5): DSGVTQTPKHLITATGQRVTLRCSPRSGDLSVYWYQQSLDQGLQFLIQYYNGEERAKGNILERFSAQQFPDLHSELNLSSLELGDSALYFCASSPTGNQPQHFGDGTRLSIL.